A selection of T cell receptor beta chains follows, all from one sample in a study of cytomegalovirus exposure and HLA in healthy donors. Produced via immunoSEQ multiplex PCR; TCRdb's table is partial and in-frame only. The table has about 110,000 clones, around 75% seen once. Sequencing used PBMCs. The receptors here all came from a female donor in good health and CMV-seronegative. CDR3s include the opening cysteine and the closing phenylalanine or tryptophan. A D gene is named only where the DNA matches it firmly. Expanded clones are given a class, and other clones once, few, many or no size at all.

CARRVGRSGPLHF,TGTGCGAGGAGGGTCGGTCGATCGGGGCCCCTCCACTTT,13,TRBJ1-6,-,TRBV6-1,-
CTSSQDGKRTSGRAPHEQYF,TGCACCAGCAGCCAAGATGGGAAGAGGACTAGCGGGAGGGCACCCCACGAGCAGTACTTC,20,TRBJ2-7,-,TRBV1,-
CASSTRQGLDTGELFF,TGTGCCAGCAGCACCCGACAGGGGCTGGACACCGGGGAGCTGTTTTTT,16,TRBJ2-2,-,TRBV9,TRBD1
CAWSDRTGNTIYF,TGTGCCTGGAGCGACAGAACTGGAAACACCATATATTTT,13,TRBJ1-3,once,TRBV30,-
CASRGTSGRYEQYF,TGTGCCAGCAGGGGGACTAGCGGGAGATACGAGCAGTACTTC,14,TRBJ2-7,-,TRBV2,TRBD2
CASSQTISYGYTF,TGCGCCAGCAGCCAAACAATATCCTATGGCTACACCTTC,13,TRBJ1-2,-,TRBV4-1,-
CASSLKGITEAFF,TGTGCCAGCAGTTTAAAGGGGATCACTGAAGCTTTCTTT,13,TRBJ1-1,-,TRBV27,-
CASSDGTGGNSPLHF,TGTGCCAGCAGTGACGGGACAGGGGGGAATTCACCCCTCCACTTT,15,TRBJ1-6,few,TRBV6-4,TRBD1
CASSFGLAGNEQFF,TGCGCCAGCAGCTTCGGACTAGCGGGCAATGAGCAGTTCTTC,14,TRBJ2-1,few,TRBV5-1,TRBD2
CASSLQVEAFF,TGTGCCAGCAGTTTACAGGTTGAAGCTTTCTTT,11,TRBJ1-1,-,TRBV28,-
CSVSVQGYEQYF,TGCAGCGTTTCCGTACAGGGCTACGAGCAGTACTTC,12,TRBJ2-7,-,TRBV29-1,-
CASSQDTSEPQHF,TGCGCCAGCAGCCAAGATACGAGCGAGCCCCAGCATTTT,13,TRBJ1-5,-,TRBV4-1,-
CASSLSGQGYEQYF,TGTGCCAGCAGCTTATCGGGACAGGGCTACGAGCAGTACTTC,14,TRBJ2-7,few,TRBV7-8,TRBD1
CASSLLGGLDTEAFF,TGTGCCAGCAGTCTATTGGGGGGACTTGACACTGAAGCTTTCTTT,15,TRBJ1-1,-,TRBV28,-
CASSSNRISSGANVLTF,TGTGCCAGCAGTTCGAACAGGATTTCCTCTGGGGCCAACGTCCTGACTTTC,17,TRBJ2-6,-,TRBV27,-
CSVVTSGGYEQYF,TGCAGCGTTGTAACTAGCGGGGGCTACGAGCAGTACTTC,13,TRBJ2-7,-,TRBV29-1,TRBD2
CASSPRLASTDTQYF,TGTGCCAGCTCACCGCGACTAGCGAGCACAGATACGCAGTATTTT,15,TRBJ2-3,once,TRBV18,TRBD2
CAWSVDSRVGQQFF,TGTGCCTGGAGTGTAGACAGTAGGGTGGGTCAGCAGTTCTTC,14,TRBJ2-1,-,TRBV30,-
CAWSPTANEQFF,TGTGCCTGGAGTCCTACAGCAAATGAGCAGTTCTTC,12,TRBJ2-1,-,TRBV30,-
CASSPDNGDEQYF,TGTGCCAGCTCACCAGACAACGGGGACGAGCAGTACTTC,13,TRBJ2-7,few,TRBV18,-
CASGFGGVAGELFF,TGTGCTAGTGGTTTCGGGGGAGTTGCCGGGGAGCTGTTTTTT,14,TRBJ2-2,-,TRBV12-5,-
CASSLKRLIRGGLAKNIQYF,TGTGCCAGCAGCTTGAAGCGGCTCATCCGAGGAGGCCTAGCCAAAAACATTCAGTACTTC,20,TRBJ2-4,-,TRBV7-8,-
CASSEGQGRDTQYF,TGTGCCAGCAGTGAAGGTCAGGGGCGCGATACGCAGTATTTT,14,TRBJ2-3,-,TRBV25-1,-
CASSVLVRMGNNYGYTF,TGTGCCAGCAGTGTACTCGTCCGGATGGGCAACAACTATGGCTACACCTTC,17,TRBJ1-2,few,TRBV27,-
CASSYLGRGLPVAFF,TGTGCCAGCAGTTACCTGGGCAGGGGGTTACCGGTGGCTTTCTTT,15,TRBJ1-1,few,TRBV6-5,TRBD1
CASSPRTSGSADTQYF,TGTGCCAGCAGCCCGAGGACTAGCGGGAGTGCAGATACGCAGTATTTT,16,TRBJ2-3,few,TRBV4-2,TRBD2
CASSEAQGAKHF,TGTGCCAGCAGTGAAGCACAGGGCGCCAAGCATTTT,12,TRBJ1-5,-,TRBV6-1,-
CASSLYGEPNQNTEAFF,TGTGCCAGCAGCTTATACGGGGAACCCAACCAGAACACTGAAGCTTTCTTT,17,TRBJ1-1,-,TRBV7-6,-
CASSRSLAGSHEQYF,TGTGCCAGCAGCCGGTCATTAGCGGGATCCCACGAGCAGTACTTC,15,TRBJ2-7,-,TRBV7-9,TRBD2
CASSLYPRGSNVLTF,TGTGCCAGCAGCTTATACCCCAGGGGGTCCAACGTCCTGACTTTC,15,TRBJ2-6,once,TRBV11-2,TRBD1
CASSAGDGTYNEQFF,TGTGCCAGCAGTGCGGGGGATGGCACATACAATGAGCAGTTCTTC,15,TRBJ2-1,-,TRBV6-4,-
CASSLARPGTGYEQYF,TGTGCCAGCAGCCTCGCCCGCCCCGGGACAGGCTACGAGCAGTACTTC,16,TRBJ2-7,few,TRBV7-2,TRBD1
CASSSSGGGYNEQFF,TGTGCCAGCAGCTCCTCGGGGGGCGGCTACAATGAGCAGTTCTTC,15,TRBJ2-1,-,TRBV7-9,-
CASSLGAEF,TGTGCCAGCAGCTTAGGTGCGGAATTC,9,TRBJ2-6,-,TRBV7-9,-
CATSRGPERYEQYF,TGTGCCACCAGCAGAGGCCCGGAGAGGTACGAGCAGTACTTC,14,TRBJ2-7,once,TRBV15,-
CASSLNSNYEQYF,TGTGCCAGCAGTTTAAACAGCAATTACGAGCAGTACTTC,13,TRBJ2-7,-,TRBV27,-
CASSDTSGSPDTQYF,TGTGCCAGCAGTGACACTAGCGGGAGTCCCGATACGCAGTATTTT,15,TRBJ2-3,-,TRBV6-4,TRBD2
CASSQVLAASSYEQYF,TGCGCCAGCAGCCAAGTTCTAGCGGCAAGCTCCTACGAGCAGTACTTC,16,TRBJ2-7,few,TRBV4-1,TRBD2
CASSVRPTANQPQHF,TGTGCCAGCAGTGTTCGGCCGACAGCAAATCAGCCCCAGCATTTT,15,TRBJ1-5,once,TRBV6-4,-
CAWSVRTIQGSEQFF,TGTGCCTGGAGTGTTCGAACGATCCAGGGTAGTGAGCAGTTCTTC,15,TRBJ2-1,-,TRBV30,-
CASSFTSGPYNEQFF,TGTGCCAGCAGCTTTACTAGCGGTCCCTACAATGAGCAGTTCTTC,15,TRBJ2-1,few,TRBV7-3,TRBD2
CATSREASGDTDTQYF,TGTGCCACCAGCAGAGAGGCTAGCGGAGACACAGATACGCAGTATTTT,16,TRBJ2-3,once,TRBV15,TRBD2
CASSQTRDTEAFF,TGTGCCAGTAGTCAGACCAGGGACACTGAAGCTTTCTTT,13,TRBJ1-1,-,TRBV19,-
CASSPRQGASYEQYF,TGCGCCAGCAGCCCAAGACAGGGCGCGTCCTACGAGCAGTACTTC,15,TRBJ2-7,once,TRBV5-1,TRBD1
CASGQTGVNEKLFF,TGTGCCAGCGGGCAGACAGGGGTTAATGAAAAACTGTTTTTT,14,TRBJ1-4,-,TRBV5-5,TRBD1
CASKGQPNTGELFF,TGTGCCAGCAAGGGGCAACCGAACACCGGGGAGCTGTTTTTT,14,TRBJ2-2,-,TRBV7-6,-